These 16 T cell receptor beta chains were all obtained from the same sample, sequenced in a study of cytomegalovirus exposure and HLA in healthy donors. Primers included in the PCR were 60 Vbeta and 13 Jbeta primers. Produced via immunoSEQ multiplex PCR; TCRdb's table is partial and in-frame only. Altogether fewer than 250,000 clones are present, more than 75% being singletons, with the ten largest covering approximately 6%. What was sequenced was PBMCs. The receptors derive from a man between 40 and 49 years old in good health and CMV-seropositive.

This sequence joins TRBV4-1 and TRBJ2-7; 8 bases agree with TRBD1. With V trimmed by 3 bases and J by 6 bases, 7 bases remained unmatched. Germline CDR1 is MGHRA and CDR2 is YSYEKL. The CDR3 length is 14 residues. CDR3 coding DNA: TGCGCCAGCAGCCATCGGGACAGGTTTGGCGAGCAGTACTTC. Its protein is CASSHRDRFGEQYF.

CDR3 region: CASSASPGTDYEQYF. CDR3 DNA sequence: TGTGCCAGCAGCGCGTCTCCAGGGACTGACTACGAGCAGTACTTC. The chain has TRBV5-4 and TRBJ2-7, with D perhaps TRBD2 (6 bases). The CDR3 spans 15 residues. Trimming pared 4 bases from V and 3 bases from J, leaving 17 bases between. Germline CDR1 and CDR2: SGHNT and YYREEE (reference sequence).

The chain carries TRBV11-3 and TRBJ2-2; maybe TRBD1 (6 bases). V dropped 4 bases and J dropped 7 bases, with 16 bases sitting between them. This CDR3 spans 15 amino acids. Germline V gives CDR1 SGHNT, CDR2 YENEEA. The CDR3 nucleotides are TGTGCCAGCAGCTCCGCCGGACAGATCAACGGGGAGCTGTTTTTT. Translation gives CASSSAGQINGELFF.

The chain joins TRBV11-1 to TRBJ2-5; 8 bases line up with TRBD2. The CDR3 is 18 residues long. Germline V gene data show CDR1 as SGHAT and CDR2 as FQDESV (reference sequence). The V segment lost 1 base and the J segment 3 bases; nucleotides outside the gene matches: 13. The DNA of the CDR3 is TGTGCCAGCAGCTTAGAAGCGGGAGTGGGGGTGGTTAAAGAGACCCAGTACTTC. This gives the protein CASSLEAGVGVVKETQYF.

The CDR3 is CASSADGSSGNTIYF. CDR3 in DNA: TGCGCCAGCAGCGCCGACGGGAGCTCTGGAAACACCATATATTTT. The chain joins TRBV5-1 to TRBJ1-3; D is unclear. This CDR3 is built from 15 residues. CDR1 SGHRS and CDR2 YFSETQ come from the germline V gene. V lost 4 bases, J lost 0 bases, and 11 bases lay in between.

The chain links TRBV7-3 to TRBJ2-7; 7 positions agree with TRBD2. The CDR3 spans 14 residues. V gave up 3 bases and J gave up 2 bases; unmatched junction bases: 4. Germline values: CDR1 SGHTA, CDR2 FQGTGA. The CDR3 sequence is CASSFTGGPYEQYF. The CDR3 DNA sequence: TGTGCCAGCAGCTTCACGGGGGGACCCTACGAGCAGTACTTC. Full variable domain (outside the CDR3, taken from reference TRBV7-3 and TRBJ2-7): GAGVSQTPSNKVTEKGKYVELRCDPISGHTALYWYRQSLGQGPEFLIYFQGTGAADDSGLPNDRFFAVRPEGSVSTLKIQRTERGDSAVYLCASSFTGGPYEQYFGPGTRLTVT.

The chain combines TRBV4-1 with TRBJ1-5, with D possibly being TRBD1 (5 bases). The CDR3 sequence is 15 residues long. Per the germline V gene, CDR1 is MGHRA and CDR2 is YSYEKL. The ends were cut back, 1 base at V and 6 bases at J, with 13 bases in the middle. The CDR3 DNA follows: TGCGCCAGCAGCCAAGGGTGGGCGGGGGGTCAGCCCCAGCATTTT. Amino acids: CASSQGWAGGQPQHF.

CDR3 coding DNA: TGTGCCAGCAGCCGGGACAGGAGGTACGAGCAGTACTTC. Protein sequence: CASSRDRRYEQYF. This chain uses TRBV5-4 with TRBJ2-7; TRBD1 matches 8 bases. Trimming removed 4 bases from V and 4 bases from J; junction bases left unmatched: 4. Germline CDR1 and CDR2: SGHNT and YYREEE (reference sequence). The CDR3 has 13 residues.

This chain uses TRBV28 with TRBJ2-7; 9 nucleotides agree with TRBD1. The CDR3 length is 15 residues. Germline V gene lookup returns CDR1 MDHEN and CDR2 SYDVKM. J was trimmed by 0 bases and V by 5 bases; bases with no gene match: 5. CDR3 region: CASSVGTGISYEQYV. The CDR3 nucleotides read TGTGCCAGCAGTGTCGGGACAGGGATCTCCTACGAGCAGTACGTC.

On this clone: The sample has other DNA sequences that encode this CDR3 too. The rearrangement links TRBV18 to TRBJ2-7, with TRBD1 as a possible D gene (5 bases). The CDR3 consists of 11 residues. Trimming took off 4 bases at V and 6 bases at J, with 7 bases between the two ends. CDR1 is KGHSH, CDR2 LQKENI, per germline. The DNA for the CDR3 is TGTGCCAGCTCACAAGACAGCGAGCAGTACGTC. This translates into CASSQDSEQYV.

This chain uses TRBV7-6 with TRBJ2-1; TRBD1 agrees at 7 bases. This CDR3 has 14 residues. Germline V gives CDR1 SGHVS, CDR2 FNYEAQ. The V and J ends lost 5 bases and 5 bases, in that order; junction bases with no gene match: 6. The CDR3 reads CASSQGDLHNEQFF. The CDR3 DNA reads as TGTGCCAGCAGCCAGGGGGACCTTCACAATGAGCAGTTCTTC.

The chain recombines TRBV27 with TRBJ1-5, with TRBD1 matching 7 bases. Germline CDR1 is MNHEY and CDR2 is SMNVEV (reference sequence). Trimming took 2 bases from V and 0 from J; bases not matched to a gene: 7. The CDR3 runs 17 residues. The CDR3 DNA reads TGTGCCAGCAGTTTAGTACAGGGGCCTTATAGCAATCAGCCCCAGCATTTT. This codes for CASSLVQGPYSNQPQHF.

The rearrangement uses TRBV5-4 and TRBJ1-1; D uncertain. Trimming cost V 0 bases and J 5 bases, with 5 bases left between them. This CDR3 contains 12 residues. Germline V CDR1 and CDR2: SGHNT, YYREEE (reference sequence). In DNA, the CDR3 is TGTGCCAGCAGCTTGGCTAGAACTGAAGCTTTCTTT. Translated, it gives CASSLARTEAFF.

V usage is TRBV29-1 and J usage is TRBJ2-1; TRBD1 agrees at 7 bases. CDR3 size: 14 residues. The ends lost 2 bases at V and 2 bases at J; junction bases unmatched: 3. Germline lookup yields CDR1 SQVTM and CDR2 ANQGSEA. The chain's CDR3 is CSVELRGPYNEQFF. In nucleotides, the CDR3 is TGCAGCGTTGAACTTAGGGGGCCCTACAATGAGCAGTTCTTC.

The V and J genes are TRBV28 and TRBJ2-5; D is possibly TRBD1 (5 bases). This CDR3 region has 14 residues. The germline V and J ends were trimmed by 4 bases and 5 bases, with 14 bases remaining between them. Per germline, CDR1 MDHEN and CDR2 SYDVKM. CDR3: CASSSARVVETQYF. The CDR3 DNA is TGTGCCAGCAGTTCGGCCAGGGTGGTCGAGACCCAGTACTTC.

This chain links TRBV7-9 with TRBJ2-1; D ambiguous. V shed 1 base and J shed 10 bases, with 11 bases lying between them. CDR1 and CDR2 from the germline V gene are SEHNR and FQNEAQ (reference sequence). This CDR3 region has 13 residues. The CDR3 nucleotides read TGTGCCAGCAGCTTAGTAGAGGTCGCGGAGCAGTTCTTC. It yields the protein CASSLVEVAEQFF.